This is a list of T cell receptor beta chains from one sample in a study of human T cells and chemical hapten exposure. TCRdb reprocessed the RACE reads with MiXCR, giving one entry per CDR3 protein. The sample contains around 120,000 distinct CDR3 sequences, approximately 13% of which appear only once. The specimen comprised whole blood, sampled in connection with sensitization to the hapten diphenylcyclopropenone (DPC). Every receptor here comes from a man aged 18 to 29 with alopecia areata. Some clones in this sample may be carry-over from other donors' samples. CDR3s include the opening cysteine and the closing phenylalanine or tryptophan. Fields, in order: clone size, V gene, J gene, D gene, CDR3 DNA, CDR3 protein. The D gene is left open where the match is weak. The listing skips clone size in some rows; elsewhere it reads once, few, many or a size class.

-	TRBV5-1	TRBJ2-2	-	TGCGCCAGCAGCTTACAGGGTTACACCGGGGAGCTGTTTTTT	CASSLQGYTGELFF
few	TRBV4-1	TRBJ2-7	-	TGCGCCAGCAGCCAGGGGGTTTACGAGCAGTACTTC	CASSQGVYEQYF
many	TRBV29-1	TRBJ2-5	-	TGCAGCGTTGAATCTTCGGACAGCTCGGGGACCCAGTACTTC	CSVESSDSSGTQYF
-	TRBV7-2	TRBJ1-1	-	TGTGCCAGCAGCTTAGAGCCGTCAGGGGCTGAAGCTTTCTTT	CASSLEPSGAEAFF
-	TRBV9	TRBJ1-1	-	TGTGCCAGCAGCGTAGCTGGCAGGGAAACTGAAGCTTTCTTT	CASSVAGRETEAFF
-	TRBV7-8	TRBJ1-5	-	TGTGCCAGCAGCGACAAGCGGGGCTACCGCAATCAGCCCCAGCATTTT	CASSDKRGYRNQPQHF
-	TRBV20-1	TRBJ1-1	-	TGCAGTGCCTACAGGGTGTACACTGAAGCTTTCTTT	CSAYRVYTEAFF
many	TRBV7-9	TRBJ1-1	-	TGTGCCAGCAGCGCAACAGGGACCGCATTCACTGAAGCTTTCTTT	CASSATGTAFTEAFF
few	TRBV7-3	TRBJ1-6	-	TGTGCCAGCAGGAGGGACCGATTTAATTCACCCCTCCACTTT	CASRRDRFNSPLHF
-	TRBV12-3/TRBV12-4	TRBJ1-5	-	TGTGCCAGCAGCAATGGACAAAGTAATCAGCCCCAGCATTTT	CASSNGQSNQPQHF
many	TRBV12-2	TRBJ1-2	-	TGTGCAAGTCGCTTAGAGAGTGTGGCGGCGGCAGGTTTTGGCTACACCTTC	CASRLESVAAAGFGYTF
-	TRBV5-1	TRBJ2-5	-	TGCGCCAGCAGCTTGCAGCTTCGACAAGAGACCCAGTACTTC	CASSLQLRQETQYF
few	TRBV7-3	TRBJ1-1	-	TGTGCCAGCAGCCCCCAGGGACAAATGAACACTGAAGCTTTCTTT	CASSPQGQMNTEAFF
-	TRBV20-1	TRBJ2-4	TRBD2	TGCAGTGCTAGACGGACTAGCGGGGGAGGGTCCAAAAACATTCAGTACTTC	CSARRTSGGGSKNIQYF
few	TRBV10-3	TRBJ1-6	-	TGTGCCATCAGTGAGTCGATAGGGAGCTCCTATAATTCACCCCTCCACTTT	CAISESIGSSYNSPLHF
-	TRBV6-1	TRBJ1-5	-	TGTGCCAGCAGCCAAGGTCGGGCATATGGTCAGCCCCAGCATTTT	CASSQGRAYGQPQHF
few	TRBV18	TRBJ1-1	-	TGTGCCAGCTCACCTTATATGAACAGGGACACTGAAGCTTTCTTT	CASSPYMNRDTEAFF